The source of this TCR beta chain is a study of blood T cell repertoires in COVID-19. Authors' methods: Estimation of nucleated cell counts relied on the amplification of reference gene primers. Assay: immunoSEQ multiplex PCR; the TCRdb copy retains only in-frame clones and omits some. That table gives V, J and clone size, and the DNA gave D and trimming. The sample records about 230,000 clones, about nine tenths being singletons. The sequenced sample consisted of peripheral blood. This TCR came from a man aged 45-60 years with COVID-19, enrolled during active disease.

Here the CDR3 DNA reads TGTGCCACCAGCAGAGATTACACAGAAACCTACGAGCAGTACTTC. Amino acid sequence: CATSRDYTETYEQYF. This chain uses TRBV15 with TRBJ2-7; no reliable D call. Germline CDR1 LNHNV, CDR2 YYDKDF (reference sequence). This CDR3 has 15 residues. Trimming pared 0 bases from V and 2 bases from J, leaving 11 bases between. Supplemented by reference TRBV15 and TRBJ2-7, the full variable domain reads DAMVIQNPRYQVTQFGKPVTLSCSQTLNHNVMYWYQQKSSQAPKLLFHYYDKDFNNEADTPDNFQSRRPNTSFCFLDIRSPGLGDTAMYLCATSRDYTETYEQYFGPGTRLTVT.